This T cell receptor beta chain derives from a study of blood T cell repertoires in COVID-19. The data were produced by immunoSEQ multiplex PCR, yet TCRdb's version contains in-frame clones alone and is incomplete. Among about 230,000 clones listed, 83% were seen once. The germline V gene encodes CDR1 MNHNY and CDR2 SVGAGI (reference sequence). CDR3 length equals 15 residues. The V segment lost 4 bases and the J segment 3 bases; nucleotides outside the gene matches: 6. This TCR came from a woman aged 65 to 85 with active or convalescent COVID-19. V usage is TRBV6-6 and J usage is TRBJ2-1; 7 bases fit TRBD2. The sample comprised peripheral blood. The DNA for the CDR3 is TGTGCCAGCAGTTTCGCGGGACTAAGCTACAATGAGCAGTTCTTC. Its translation is CASSFAGLSYNEQFF.